This section outlines one T cell receptor beta chain sequence together with its context. Its specificity is unknown. TCRdb re-derived calls from the reads in MiXCR, one entry per CDR3 protein. The sample consists of 380,000 or so distinct CDR3 sequences, roughly a third of them appearing once. The sample belongs to a study of T cell repertoires in cytomegalovirus infection. Across the whole study: Recently identified HLA-C-restricted CMV epitopes and well-studied HLA-B-restricted CMV epitopes were used by the study. It was the public TCR beta signatures that indicated both CMV infection and matching HLA type. Regarding the study as a whole: Accumulated public TCR beta family frequency recognized individuals carrying CMV together with the relevant HLA. HLA-C-restricted CMV clonotypes gave the most frequent clonotype in two of eight donors.

The clonotype comes from a human donor in good health (CMV status not recorded). Some clones in this sample may be carry-over from other donors' samples. Sequencing used cultured PBMCs, obtained from culture after CMV antigen stimulation.

The CDR3 DNA follows: TGTGCCAGCAGTTACGGCCAGAGCTCCTACAATGAGCAGTTCTTC. Its protein is CASSYGQSSYNEQFF. The J gene is TRBJ2-1, the V gene TRBV6-2 or TRBV6-3; the D is unclear. Germline V gives CDR1 MNHEY, CDR2 SVGEGT. The V end was cut by 2 bases, the J end by 0 bases, with 8 bases between. The CDR3 runs to 15 residues.